The clone carrying this T cell receptor beta chain was recorded many times. This specimen belongs to a study of T-cell reconstitution after alpha-beta-depleted transplantation in children. The CDR3 runs 15 residues. Germline values: CDR1 PRHDT, CDR2 FYEKMQ (reference sequence). V was pared by 4 bases and J by 7 bases, with 7 bases of the junction left unmatched. Using unique molecular identifiers, the investigators prepared the TCRbeta library. TCRdb used MiXCR to reprocess the PCR reads, holding one entry per CDR3 protein. Among over 200,000 distinct CDR3 sequences listed, about a tenth were seen once.

V is TRBV13 and J is TRBJ1-1; 12 bases line up with TRBD1. The source of this sequence is a child younger than two with acute myeloid leukemia, due to receive a stem cell transplant. The sample was PBMCs, taken before TCRalphabeta/CD19-depleted stem cell transplant. CDR3 protein: CASSSRGQGAVEAFF. The DNA of the CDR3 is TGTGCCAGCAGCTCAAGGGGACAGGGGGCGGTTGAAGCTTTCTTT.